The T cell receptor beta chain described here comes from a study of human T cells and chemical hapten exposure. From the RACE reads, TCRdb called clonotypes with MiXCR, one entry per CDR3 protein. The top ten clones hold 1.4% of a sample with tens of thousands of distinct CDR3 sequences, 11% of them seen once. This clonotype was seen ten or more times. Time point denoted: patch test 3, about 24 weeks after DPC sensitization. Noted treatment: therapeutic diphenylcyclopropenone sensitization with weekly scalp DPC. The germline CDR1 and CDR2 sequences are DFQATT and SNEGSKA (reference sequence). The V gene lost 3 bases and the J gene lost 4 bases, with 7 bases spanning the gap. The CDR3 consists of 11 residues.

V usage is TRBV20-1 and J usage is TRBJ2-7, with D unclear. The source of this sequence is a woman between 45 and 65 years old with alopecia areata. Some clones in this sample may be carry-over from other donors' samples. The sample in question was whole blood, obtained in connection with sensitization to the hapten diphenylcyclopropenone (DPC). As DNA, the CDR3 is TGCAGTGCTAGGCATTCTTACGAGCAGTACTTC. This gives the protein CSARHSYEQYF.